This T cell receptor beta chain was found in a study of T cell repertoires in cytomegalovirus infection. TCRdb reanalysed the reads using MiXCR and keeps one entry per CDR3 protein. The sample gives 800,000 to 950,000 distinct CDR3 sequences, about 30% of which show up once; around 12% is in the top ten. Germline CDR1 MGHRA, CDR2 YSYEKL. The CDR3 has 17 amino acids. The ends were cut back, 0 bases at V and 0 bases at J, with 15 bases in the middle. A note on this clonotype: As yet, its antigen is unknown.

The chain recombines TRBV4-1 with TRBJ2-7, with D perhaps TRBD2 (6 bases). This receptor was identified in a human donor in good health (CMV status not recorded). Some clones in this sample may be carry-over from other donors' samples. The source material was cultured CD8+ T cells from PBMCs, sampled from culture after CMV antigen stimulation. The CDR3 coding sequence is TGCGCCAGCAGCCAAGAGGGACTGCCATCGAGCTCCTACGAGCAGTACTTC. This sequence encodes CASSQEGLPSSSYEQYF.